The clone carrying this T cell receptor (beta chain) was detected a few times. What it recognizes is unknown. The data stem from a study of shared clonotypes between healthy human individuals. Measured with immunoSEQ multiplex PCR; TCRdb has only the in-frame clones, and not every one. This sample yields roughly 2.2 million clones, of which 85% to 95% are seen a single time; 0.37% belongs to the top ten. Study-level points and caveats: Shared clonotypes: about 5% naive CD4, roughly 4% naive CD8, 2.3% memory CD4, roughly 0.4% memory CD8. Non-shared clonotypes were found to have lower generation probabilities than the clonotypes that were shared by all four of the sorted-subset donors.

The receptor was isolated from a man younger than 30 in good health. Some clones in this sample may be carry-over from other donors' samples. Sequenced sample: naive CD4+ T cells from PBMCs. As for subset: CD45RA+ positively selected.

The chain's CDR3 is CASSPHWVTAFF. For the CDR3, the DNA is TGTGCCAGCAGCCCCCACTGGGTTACGGCTTTCTTT. The genes are TRBV14 and TRBJ1-1; D remains unclear. Germline-derived CDR1 and CDR2 are SGHDN and FVKESK. CDR3 size: 12 residues. Trimming took off 4 bases at V and 11 bases at J, with 14 bases between the two ends.